The TCR beta chain described here comes from a study of T cells after somatic rescue of genetic block. Trimming removed 0 bases at V and 6 bases at J, with 10 bases between. Per germline, CDR1 SGDLS and CDR2 YYNGEE. This CDR3 has 15 amino acids. Only in-frame clones appear in the TCRdb table, and some are missing; sequencing was by immunoSEQ multiplex PCR. The sample consists of roughly 67,000 clones, 80% to 95% of them appearing once. This clone was seen just once. The source is a man aged 35-49 years. Sequencing used peripheral blood mononuclear cells (PBMCs). The chain recombines TRBV9 with TRBJ1-6; D remains unclear. In nucleotides, the CDR3 is TGTGCCAGCAGCGTAGCGGCAGGTACTAATTCACCCCTCCACTTT. This gives the protein CASSVAAGTNSPLHF.